The clone carrying this T cell receptor (beta chain) was observed a few times. The sample belongs to a study of OX40 agonist ivuxolimab in advanced cancers. Background on the study: Treatment received earlier with anti-PD-1, anti-PD-L1 or anti-CTLA-4 agents was allowed, and over 30% had some.

Germline CDR1 WNHNN, CDR2 SYGVQD (reference sequence). CDR3 length: 13 amino acids. V gave up 5 bases and J gave up 4 bases, with 11 bases separating them. TCRdb's table, derived via immunoSEQ multiplex PCR, lists solely in-frame clones and lacks some. The top ten clones hold 0.45% to 0.5% of a sample with some 110,000 clones, about nine tenths of them seen once. This chain uses TRBV10-1 with TRBJ2-5, with D perhaps being TRBD1 or TRBD2 (5 bases each). Sample: CD4+ or CD8+ T cells sorted from blood, taken in a trial of the OX40 agonist ivuxolimab. The receptor was derived from an adult with an advanced solid tumor such as melanoma, head and neck, liver or kidney cancer. The CDR3 nucleotides are TGCGCCAGCAGTTTCTCAGGGACAGAGACCCAGTACTTC. It specifies CASSFSGTETQYF.